This T cell receptor beta chain was recovered during a study of low-dose radiotherapy and immunotherapy resistance in tumors. This clonotype was observed at least ten times. cDNA synthesis used a TRAV/TRBV-specific primer set for both chains. A roughly 19-cycle PCR with a constant-region primer and V-primer adapter amplified TCRs. From the reads, TCRdb called clonotypes with MiXCR, one entry per CDR3 protein. Here the sample spans 70,000 to 95,000 distinct CDR3 sequences, 18% being singletons. As for time point: before trial treatment. The CDR3 runs to 16 residues. V lost 3 bases and J lost 3, with 17 bases in between. The germline V gene has CDR1 LNHNV and CDR2 YYDKDF (reference sequence).

This rearrangement joins TRBV15 to TRBJ2-5; weak D call: TRBD2 (5 bases). The sequence derives from a male donor with prostate cancer. Sequencing used PBMCs, obtained before treatment. CDR3 sequence: CATSRMESSREETQYF. The CDR3 DNA sequence: TGTGCCACCAGCAGGATGGAGTCTTCGAGGGAAGAGACCCAGTACTTC. The full variable domain, in which reference TRBV15 and TRBJ2-5 provide the parts outside the CDR3, is DAMVIQNPRYQVTQFGKPVTLSCSQTLNHNVMYWYQQKSSQAPKLLFHYYDKDFNNEADTPDNFQSRRPNTSFCFLDIRSPGLGDTAMYLCATSRMESSREETQYFGPGTRLLVL.